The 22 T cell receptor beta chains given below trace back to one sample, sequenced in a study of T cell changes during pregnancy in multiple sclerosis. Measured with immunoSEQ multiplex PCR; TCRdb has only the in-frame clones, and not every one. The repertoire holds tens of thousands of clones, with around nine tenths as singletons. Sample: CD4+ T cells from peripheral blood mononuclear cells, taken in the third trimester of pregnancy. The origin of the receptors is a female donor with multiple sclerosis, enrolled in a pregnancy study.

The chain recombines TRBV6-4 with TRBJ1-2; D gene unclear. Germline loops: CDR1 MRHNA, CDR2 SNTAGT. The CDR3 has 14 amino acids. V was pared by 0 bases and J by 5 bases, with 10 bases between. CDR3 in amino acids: CASSDSPGWYGYTF. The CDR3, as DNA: TGTGCCAGCAGTGACTCGCCGGGATGGTATGGCTACACCTTC.

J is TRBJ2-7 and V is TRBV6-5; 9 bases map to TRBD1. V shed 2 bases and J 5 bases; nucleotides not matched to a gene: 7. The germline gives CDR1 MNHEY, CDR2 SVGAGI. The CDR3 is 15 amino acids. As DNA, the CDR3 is TGTGCCAGCAGTTACACGGGACAGGGTAGCCACGAGCAGTACTTC. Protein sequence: CASSYTGQGSHEQYF.

Here the CDR3 DNA reads TGCGCCAGCAGCCTGACGGGAGGGGTGGCTGAAGCTTTCTTT. Protein product: CASSLTGGVAEAFF. The chain has TRBV4-3 and TRBJ1-1; D is perhaps TRBD1 (5 bases). V was clipped by 4 bases and J by 6 bases, with 15 bases between them. Germline V gene sequence: CDR1 LGHNA, CDR2 YSLEER. The CDR3 extends over 14 amino acids.

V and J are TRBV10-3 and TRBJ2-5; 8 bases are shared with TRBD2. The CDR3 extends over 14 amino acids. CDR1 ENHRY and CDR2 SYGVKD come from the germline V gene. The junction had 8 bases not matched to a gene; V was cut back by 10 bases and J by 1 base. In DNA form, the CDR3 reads TGTGCCACCCGACTAGCGAAGACCCAAGAGACCCAGTACTTC. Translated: CATRLAKTQETQYF.

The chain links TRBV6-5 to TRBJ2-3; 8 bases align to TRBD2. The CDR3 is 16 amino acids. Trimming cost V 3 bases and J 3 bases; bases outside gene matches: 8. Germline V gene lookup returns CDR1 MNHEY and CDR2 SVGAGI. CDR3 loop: CASSYVAGLATDTQYF. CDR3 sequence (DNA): TGTGCCAGCAGTTATGTAGCTGGACTAGCAACAGATACGCAGTATTTT.

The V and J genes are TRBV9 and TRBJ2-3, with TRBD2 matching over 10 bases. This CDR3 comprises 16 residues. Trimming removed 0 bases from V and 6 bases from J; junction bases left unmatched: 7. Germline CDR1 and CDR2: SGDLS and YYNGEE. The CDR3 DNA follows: TGTGCCAGCAGCGTAGGAACTAGCGGGATCTGGGATACGCAGTATTTT. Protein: CASSVGTSGIWDTQYF.

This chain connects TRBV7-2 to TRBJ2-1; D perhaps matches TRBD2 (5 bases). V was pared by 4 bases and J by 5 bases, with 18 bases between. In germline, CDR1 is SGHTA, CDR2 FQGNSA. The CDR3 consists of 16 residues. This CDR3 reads CASSSRTLPPHNEQFF. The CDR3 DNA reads TGTGCCAGCAGCTCTAGGACTCTTCCTCCCCACAATGAGCAGTTCTTC. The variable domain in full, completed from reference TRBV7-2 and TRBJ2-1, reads GAGVSQSPSNKVTEKGKDVELRCDPISGHTALYWYRQSLGQGLEFLIYFQGNSAPDKSGLPSDRFSAERTGGSVSTLTIQRTQQEDSAVYLCASSSRTLPPHNEQFFGPGTRLTVL.

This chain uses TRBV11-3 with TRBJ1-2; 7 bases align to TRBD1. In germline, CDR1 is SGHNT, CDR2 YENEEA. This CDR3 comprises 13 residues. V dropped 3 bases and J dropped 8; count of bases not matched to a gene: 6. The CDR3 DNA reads TGTGCCAGCAGCTTCCGGGACAGAAGGGGCTACACCTTC. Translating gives CASSFRDRRGYTF.

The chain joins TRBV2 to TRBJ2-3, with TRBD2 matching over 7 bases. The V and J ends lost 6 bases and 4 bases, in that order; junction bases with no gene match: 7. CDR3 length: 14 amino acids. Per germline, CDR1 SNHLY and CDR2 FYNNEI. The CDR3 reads CASRRAREADTQYF. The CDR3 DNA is TGTGCCAGCAGGAGGGCCCGGGAGGCAGATACGCAGTATTTT.

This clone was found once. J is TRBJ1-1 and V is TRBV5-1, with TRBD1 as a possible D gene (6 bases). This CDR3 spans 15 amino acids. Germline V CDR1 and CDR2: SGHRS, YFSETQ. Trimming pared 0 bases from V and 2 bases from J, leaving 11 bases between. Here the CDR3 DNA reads TGCGCCAGCAGCTTGGAAGCCAGGGGAAACACTGAAGCTTTCTTT. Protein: CASSLEARGNTEAFF.

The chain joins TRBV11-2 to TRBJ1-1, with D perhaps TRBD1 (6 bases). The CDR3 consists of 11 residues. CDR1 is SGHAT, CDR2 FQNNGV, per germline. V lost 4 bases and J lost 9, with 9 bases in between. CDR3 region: CASSWGLQAFF. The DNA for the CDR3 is TGTGCCAGCAGCTGGGGGCTCCAAGCTTTCTTT.

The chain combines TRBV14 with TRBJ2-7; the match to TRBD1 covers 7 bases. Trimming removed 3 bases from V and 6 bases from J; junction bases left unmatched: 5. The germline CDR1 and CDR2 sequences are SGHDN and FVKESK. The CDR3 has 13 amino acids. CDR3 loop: CASSQTTGSEQYF. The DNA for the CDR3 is TGTGCCAGCAGCCAGACGACAGGGTCCGAGCAGTACTTC.

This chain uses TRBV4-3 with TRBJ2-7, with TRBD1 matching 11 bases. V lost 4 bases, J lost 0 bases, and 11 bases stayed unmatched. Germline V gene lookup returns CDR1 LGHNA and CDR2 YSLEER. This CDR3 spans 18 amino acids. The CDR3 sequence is CASSPQIGTGGVSYEQYF. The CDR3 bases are TGCGCCAGCAGCCCCCAAATAGGGACAGGGGGGGTCTCCTACGAGCAGTACTTC.

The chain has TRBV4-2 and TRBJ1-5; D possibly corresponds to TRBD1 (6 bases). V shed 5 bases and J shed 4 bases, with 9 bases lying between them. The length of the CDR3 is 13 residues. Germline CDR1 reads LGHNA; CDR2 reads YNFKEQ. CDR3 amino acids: CASSTQGNQPQHF. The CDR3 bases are TGTGCCAGCAGCACACAGGGTAATCAGCCCCAGCATTTT.

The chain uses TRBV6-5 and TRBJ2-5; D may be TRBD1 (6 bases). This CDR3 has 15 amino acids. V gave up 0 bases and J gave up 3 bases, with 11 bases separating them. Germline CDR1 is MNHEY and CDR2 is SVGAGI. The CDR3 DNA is TGTGCCAGCAGTTACTCTGGGACAACAAAAGAGACCCAGTACTTC. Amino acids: CASSYSGTTKETQYF.

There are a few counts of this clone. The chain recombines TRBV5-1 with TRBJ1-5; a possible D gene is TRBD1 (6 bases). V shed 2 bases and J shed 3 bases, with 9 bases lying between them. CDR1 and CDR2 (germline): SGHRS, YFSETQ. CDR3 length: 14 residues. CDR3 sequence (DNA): TGCGCCAGCAGCTTTTCAGGGGTCAATCAGCCCCAGCATTTT. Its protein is CASSFSGVNQPQHF.

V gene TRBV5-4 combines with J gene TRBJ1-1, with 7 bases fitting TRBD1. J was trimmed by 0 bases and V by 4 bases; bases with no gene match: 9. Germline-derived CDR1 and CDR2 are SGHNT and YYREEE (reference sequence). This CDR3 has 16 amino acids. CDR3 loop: CASSLGTVYMNTEAFF. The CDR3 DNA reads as TGTGCCAGCAGCCTAGGGACAGTCTACATGAACACTGAAGCTTTCTTT.

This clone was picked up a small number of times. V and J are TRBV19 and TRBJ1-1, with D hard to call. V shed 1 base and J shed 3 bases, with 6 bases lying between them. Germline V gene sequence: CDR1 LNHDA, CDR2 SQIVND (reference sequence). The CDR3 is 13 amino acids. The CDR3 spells CASSIGVHTEAFF. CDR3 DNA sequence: TGTGCCAGTAGTATAGGCGTACACACTGAAGCTTTCTTT.

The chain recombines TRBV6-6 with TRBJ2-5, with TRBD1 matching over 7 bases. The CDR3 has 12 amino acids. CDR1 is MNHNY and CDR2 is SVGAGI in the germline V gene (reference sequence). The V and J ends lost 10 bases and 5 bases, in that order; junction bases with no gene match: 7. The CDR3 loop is CATQGFDETQYF. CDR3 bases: TGTGCCACACAGGGGTTTGACGAGACCCAGTACTTC.

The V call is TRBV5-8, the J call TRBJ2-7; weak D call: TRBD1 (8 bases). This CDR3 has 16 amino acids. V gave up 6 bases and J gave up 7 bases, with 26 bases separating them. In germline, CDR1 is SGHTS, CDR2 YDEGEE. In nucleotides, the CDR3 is TGTGCCAGCACCACCTGGGGGGGCAGGGGGCTGCGGGAGCAGTACTTC. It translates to CASTTWGGRGLREQYF.

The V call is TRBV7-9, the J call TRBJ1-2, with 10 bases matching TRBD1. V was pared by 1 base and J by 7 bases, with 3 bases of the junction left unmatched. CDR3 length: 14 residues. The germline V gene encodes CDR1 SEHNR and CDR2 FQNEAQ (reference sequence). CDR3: CASSLGDRGGGYTF. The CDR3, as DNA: TGTGCCAGCAGCTTAGGGGACAGGGGTGGTGGCTACACCTTC.

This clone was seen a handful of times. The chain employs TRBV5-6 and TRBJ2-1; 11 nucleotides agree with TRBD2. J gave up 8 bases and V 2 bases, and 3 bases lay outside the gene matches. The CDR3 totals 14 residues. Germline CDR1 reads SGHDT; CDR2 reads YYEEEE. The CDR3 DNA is TGTGCCAGCAGCTTTAGCGGGGGGGCACATGAGCAGTTCTTC. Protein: CASSFSGGAHEQFF. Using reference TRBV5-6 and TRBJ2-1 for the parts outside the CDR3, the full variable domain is DAGVTQSPTHLIKTRGQQVTLRCSPKSGHDTVSWYQQALGQGPQFIFQYYEEEERQRGNFPDRFSGHQFPNYSSELNVNALLLGDSALYLCASSFSGGAHEQFFGPGTRLTVL.